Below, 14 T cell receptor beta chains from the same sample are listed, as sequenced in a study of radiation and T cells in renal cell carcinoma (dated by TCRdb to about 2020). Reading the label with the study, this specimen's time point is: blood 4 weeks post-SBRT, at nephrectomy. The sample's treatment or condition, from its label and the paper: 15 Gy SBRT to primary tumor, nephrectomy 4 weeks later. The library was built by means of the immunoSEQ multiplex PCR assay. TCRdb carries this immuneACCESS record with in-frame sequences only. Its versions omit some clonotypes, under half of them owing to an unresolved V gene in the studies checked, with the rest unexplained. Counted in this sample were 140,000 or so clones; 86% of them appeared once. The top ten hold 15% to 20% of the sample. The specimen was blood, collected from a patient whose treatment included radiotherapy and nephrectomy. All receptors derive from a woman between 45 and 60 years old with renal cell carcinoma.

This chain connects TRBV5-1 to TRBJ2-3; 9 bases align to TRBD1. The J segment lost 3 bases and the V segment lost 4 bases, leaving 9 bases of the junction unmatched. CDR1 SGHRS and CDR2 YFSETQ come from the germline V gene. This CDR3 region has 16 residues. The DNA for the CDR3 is TGCGCCAGCAGCCAACGGACAGGGGAAATGACAGATACGCAGTATTTT. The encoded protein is CASSQRTGEMTDTQYF.

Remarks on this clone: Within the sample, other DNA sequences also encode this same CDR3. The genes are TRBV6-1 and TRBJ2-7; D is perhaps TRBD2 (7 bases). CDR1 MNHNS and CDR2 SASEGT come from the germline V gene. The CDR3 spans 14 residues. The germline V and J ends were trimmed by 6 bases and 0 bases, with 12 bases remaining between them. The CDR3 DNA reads TGTGCCAGCAGCGAGGGGGGGAGCTCCTACGAGCAGTACTTC. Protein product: CASSEGGSSYEQYF.

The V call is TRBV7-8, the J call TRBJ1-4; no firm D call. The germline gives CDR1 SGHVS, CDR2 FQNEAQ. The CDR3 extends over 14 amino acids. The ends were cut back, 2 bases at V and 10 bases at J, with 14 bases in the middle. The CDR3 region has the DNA TGTGCCAGCAGCTTAAAAAAAACCGCGGGAAAACTGTTTTTT. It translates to CASSLKKTAGKLFF.

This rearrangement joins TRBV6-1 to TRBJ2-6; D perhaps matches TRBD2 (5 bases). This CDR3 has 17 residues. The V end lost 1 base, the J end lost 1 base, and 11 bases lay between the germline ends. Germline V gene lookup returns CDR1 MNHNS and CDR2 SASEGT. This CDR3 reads CASSEGPGNSGANVLTF. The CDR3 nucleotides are TGTGCCAGCAGTGAAGGCCCCGGGAATTCTGGGGCCAACGTCCTGACTTTC.

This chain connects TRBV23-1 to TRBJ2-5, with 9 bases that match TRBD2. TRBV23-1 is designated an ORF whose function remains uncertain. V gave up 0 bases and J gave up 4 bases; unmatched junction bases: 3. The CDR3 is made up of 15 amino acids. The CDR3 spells CASSQSLAGGETQYF. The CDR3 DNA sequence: TGCGCCAGCAGTCAATCACTAGCGGGCGGAGAGACCCAGTACTTC.

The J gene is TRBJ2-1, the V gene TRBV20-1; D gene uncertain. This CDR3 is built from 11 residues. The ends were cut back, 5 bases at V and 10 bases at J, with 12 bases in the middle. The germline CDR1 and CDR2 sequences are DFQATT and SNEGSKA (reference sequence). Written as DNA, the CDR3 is TGCAGTGCTTCTGACCGCACAGAGCAGTTCTTC. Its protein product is CSASDRTEQFF.

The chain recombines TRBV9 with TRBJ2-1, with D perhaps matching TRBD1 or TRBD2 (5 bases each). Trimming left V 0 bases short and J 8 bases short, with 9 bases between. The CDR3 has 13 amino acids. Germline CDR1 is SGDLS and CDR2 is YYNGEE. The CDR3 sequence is CASSVGDLDEQFF. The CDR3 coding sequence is TGTGCCAGCAGCGTAGGGGACCTGGATGAGCAGTTCTTC.

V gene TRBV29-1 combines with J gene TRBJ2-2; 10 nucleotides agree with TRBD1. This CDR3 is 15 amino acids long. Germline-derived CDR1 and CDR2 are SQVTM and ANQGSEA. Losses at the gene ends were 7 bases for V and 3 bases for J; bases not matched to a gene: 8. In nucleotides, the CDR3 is TGCAGCGGAAGACAGGGGGCGTTCGACACCGGGGAGCTGTTTTTT. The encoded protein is CSGRQGAFDTGELFF.

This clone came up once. The DNA for the CDR3 is TGTGCCAGCAGCTTACTACGGGGGGCCTACGAGCAGTACTTC. Translated: CASSLLRGAYEQYF. This chain connects TRBV11-2 to TRBJ2-7, with TRBD2 matching over 7 bases. The germline V gene has CDR1 SGHAT and CDR2 FQNNGV. CDR3 size: 14 residues. The J segment lost 2 bases and the V segment lost 2 bases, leaving 3 bases of the junction unmatched.

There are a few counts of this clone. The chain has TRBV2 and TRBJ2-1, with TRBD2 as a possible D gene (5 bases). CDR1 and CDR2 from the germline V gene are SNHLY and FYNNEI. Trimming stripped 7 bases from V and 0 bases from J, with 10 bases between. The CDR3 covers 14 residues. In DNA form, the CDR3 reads TGTGCCAGCAAGCGGCGTAGCTCCTACAATGAGCAGTTCTTC. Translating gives CASKRRSSYNEQFF.

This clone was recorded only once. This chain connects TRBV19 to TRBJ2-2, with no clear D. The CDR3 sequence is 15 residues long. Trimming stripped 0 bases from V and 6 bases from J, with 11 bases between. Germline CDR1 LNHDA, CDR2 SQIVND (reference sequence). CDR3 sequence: CASSIDGPGAGELFF. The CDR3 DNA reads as TGTGCCAGTAGTATAGACGGCCCGGGCGCCGGGGAGCTGTTTTTT.

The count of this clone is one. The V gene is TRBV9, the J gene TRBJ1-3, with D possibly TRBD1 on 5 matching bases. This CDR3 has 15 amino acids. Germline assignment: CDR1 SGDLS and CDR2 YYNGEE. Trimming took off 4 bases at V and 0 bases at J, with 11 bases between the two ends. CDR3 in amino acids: CASSISGPSGNTIYF. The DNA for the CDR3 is TGTGCCAGCAGCATATCAGGGCCCTCTGGAAACACCATATATTTT.

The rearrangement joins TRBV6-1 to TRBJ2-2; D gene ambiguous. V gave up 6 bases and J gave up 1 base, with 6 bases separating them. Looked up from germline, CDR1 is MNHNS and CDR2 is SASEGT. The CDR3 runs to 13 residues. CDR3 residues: CASRARNTGELFF. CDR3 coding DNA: TGTGCCAGCAGGGCCAGGAACACCGGGGAGCTGTTTTTT.

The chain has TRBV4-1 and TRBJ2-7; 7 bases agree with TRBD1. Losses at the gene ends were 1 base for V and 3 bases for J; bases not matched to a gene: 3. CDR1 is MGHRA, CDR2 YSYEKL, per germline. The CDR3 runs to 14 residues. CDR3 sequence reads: CASSQGPGGYEQYF. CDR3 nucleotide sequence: TGCGCCAGCAGCCAAGGACCAGGGGGCTACGAGCAGTACTTC.